The clone carrying this T cell receptor (beta chain) was detected once. Antigen specificity is unknown. This entry is derived from a study of cytomegalovirus exposure and HLA in healthy donors. A multiplex PCR was run with 60 Vbeta primers and 13 Jbeta primers. Authors' processing steps: Unique TCR beta chains totaled 80 million to 100 million in a later count, with roughly 10 million of them shared. The method was immunoSEQ multiplex PCR; TCRdb's version includes in-frame clones alone and lacks a portion of them. For V, J and clone size, that table is used; D and trimming come from the DNA. This repertoire shows roughly 73,000 clones, approximately 84% found once; its top ten account for 2.4%. Study-wide points: V- and J-gene trimming in TCR beta was tied to a missense DCLRE1C variant by an analysis performed later.

Germline assignment: CDR1 MNHNS and CDR2 SASEGT. V lost 2 bases and J lost 5, with 23 bases in between. The CDR3 spans 18 residues. The chain has TRBV6-1 and TRBJ2-3; maybe TRBD2 (5 bases). The receptor was derived from a woman aged 50 to 60 in good health and CMV-seronegative. The source material was PBMCs. CDR3 coding DNA: TGTGCCAGCAGTGAAACAAGTTGGCTGGTGGGTGGAGGAGATACGCAGTATTTT. This codes for CASSETSWLVGGGDTQYF.